A selection of T cell receptor beta chains follows, all from one sample in a study of blood T cells in healthy people across ages. TCRdb itself ran the 5' RACE reads through MiXCR, one entry per CDR3 protein. The sample shows 1.4 million to 1.5 million distinct CDR3 sequences, roughly 40% of them seen only once. Sequencing was done on a sample of blood. The receptors derive from a woman between 18 and 29 years old in good health. Both conserved end residues are part of each CDR3. A D gene is named only where the DNA matches it firmly. Not all rows give a size; the values are once, few, many and, for expanded clones, a class.

v_gene: TRBV3-1
j_gene: TRBJ2-5
abundance: .
d_gene: .
CDR3nt: TGTGCCAGCAGTTCTGCAATGGGACAAGAGACCCAGTACTTC
CDR3aa: CASSSAMGQETQYF

v_gene: TRBV7-3
j_gene: TRBJ2-5
abundance: .
d_gene: .
CDR3nt: TGTGCCAGCAGCTTACAGACGGCCCCCTACAATGAGCAGTACTTC
CDR3aa: CASSLQTAPYNEQYF

v_gene: TRBV11-2
j_gene: TRBJ2-1
abundance: few
d_gene: TRBD1
CDR3nt: TGTGCCAGCAGTAGGGACAGGGGATTTGGCAATGAGCAGTTCTTC
CDR3aa: CASSRDRGFGNEQFF

v_gene: TRBV5-1
j_gene: TRBJ1-1
abundance: few
d_gene: TRBD1
CDR3nt: TGCGCCAGCAGCTCGCAGAAAGGGGGCGGGAAAGAAGCTTTCTTT
CDR3aa: CASSSQKGGGKEAFF

v_gene: TRBV20-1
j_gene: TRBJ2-5
abundance: few
d_gene: .
CDR3nt: TGCAGTGCTAGCCGTGGACGGGGGGAGACCCAGTACTTC
CDR3aa: CSASRGRGETQYF

v_gene: TRBV6-1
j_gene: TRBJ2-7
abundance: .
d_gene: .
CDR3nt: TGTGCCAGCAGTGAAGTGGGCGGATACTCCTACGAGCAGTACTTC
CDR3aa: CASSEVGGYSYEQYF

v_gene: TRBV29-1
j_gene: TRBJ2-7
abundance: .
d_gene: .
CDR3nt: TGCAGCGTTGGTGACGGCTCCTACGAGCAGTACTTC
CDR3aa: CSVGDGSYEQYF

v_gene: TRBV2
j_gene: TRBJ1-1
abundance: .
d_gene: .
CDR3nt: TGTGCCAGCCTTCTGACAACCGAAGCTTTCTTT
CDR3aa: CASLLTTEAFF

v_gene: TRBV12-3/TRBV12-4
j_gene: TRBJ1-4
abundance: few
d_gene: .
CDR3nt: TGTGCCAGCACCCAGAGGGGATATAATGAAAAACTGTTTTTT
CDR3aa: CASTQRGYNEKLFF

v_gene: TRBV1
j_gene: TRBJ2-6
abundance: .
d_gene: .
CDR3nt: TGCACCAGCAGCCCCCAAGATTATAGGGCAGGGACAGAGAGCTCTGGGGCCAACGTCCTGACTTTC
CDR3aa: CTSSPQDYRAGTESSGANVLTF